This paragraph covers one T cell receptor (beta chain) sequence. Its antigen is not identified. This entry belongs to a study of T cells after yellow fever vaccination. Study-level points and caveats: A small share of clonotypes appeared in both CD4 and CD8 compartments.

TCRdb processed the 5' RACE reads anew with MiXCR; each CDR3 protein has one entry. The sample holds 200,000 to 300,000 distinct CDR3 sequences, about 7% seen once. This TCR came from a man aged 25-45 years who received the YFV17D yellow fever vaccine. This material consisted of CD4+ T cells sorted from PBMCs, taken on the day of the yellow fever booster vaccination.

This CDR3 is CASSPRREMAYEQYF. CDR3 nucleotides: TGTGCCAGCTCACCCCGCCGGGAGATGGCCTACGAGCAGTACTTC. The genes are TRBV18 and TRBJ2-7; perhaps TRBD2 as D (6 bases). The CDR3 is 15 residues long. Germline V gene data show CDR1 as KGHSH and CDR2 as LQKENI. The ends were cut back, 3 bases at V and 2 bases at J, with 14 bases in the middle.